This TCR beta chain is drawn from a study of shared clonotypes between healthy human individuals. The wider study: Those who served as donors were a couple of women and three men between the ages of 18 and 49.

Caucasian adults living in Nashville, Tennessee, provided all samples. Samples underwent the assay at deep level. Template amounts of roughly 280 ng DNA, tens of thousands of T cell genomes, were employed in unsorted PBMC replicate PCRs. Sequencing was performed with immunoSEQ multiplex PCR; in TCRdb, only in-frame clones are kept and a portion is missing. Here the sample spans around 500,000 clones, 81% being singletons. The CDR3 contains 16 residues. The V and J ends lost 2 bases and 6 bases, in that order; junction bases with no gene match: 10. Germline V lookup: CDR1 MNHEY, CDR2 SVGAGI. The sequence was collected from a woman between 35 and 50 years old in good health. Some clones in this sample may be carry-over from other donors' samples. This rearrangement joins TRBV6-5 to TRBJ1-2, with 9 positions matching TRBD1. The sequenced material came from PBMCs. CDR3 sequence (DNA): TGTGCCAGCAGTTACACCCAGGACAGGGGCAGGAATGGCTACACCTTC. The encoded protein is CASSYTQDRGRNGYTF.